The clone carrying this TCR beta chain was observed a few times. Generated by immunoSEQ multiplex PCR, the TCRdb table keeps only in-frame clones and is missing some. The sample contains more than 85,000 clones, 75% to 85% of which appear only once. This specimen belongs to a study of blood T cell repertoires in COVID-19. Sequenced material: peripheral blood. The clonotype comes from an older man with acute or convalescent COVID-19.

The CDR3 DNA follows: TGTGCCTGGGCTTCCGGGACTCCAGGCTACGAGCAGTACTTC. Translation gives CAWASGTPGYEQYF. V usage is TRBV30 and J usage is TRBJ2-7, with a weak D call TRBD2 (6 bases). This CDR3 comprises 14 residues. Germline lookup yields CDR1 GTSNPN and CDR2 SVGIG (reference sequence). Trimming removed 5 bases at V and 3 bases at J, with 17 bases between.